This TCR beta chain was captured in a study of identical twins. The authors used template switching to add a universal primer site and gave cDNA unique molecular identifiers. TCRdb analysed the 5' RACE reads with MiXCR anew, one entry per CDR3 protein. The repertoire has roughly 260,000 distinct CDR3 sequences, over 12% of them found once; the top ten carry 8.8%. Study-wide results and caveats: Because invariant MAIT and iNKT cells could be present, zero-insertion analyses could be partly confounded. Conclusions came from cross-sectional statistical analysis, not from following the same donors. Beta out-of-frame sequences displayed a weaker excess of sharing between twins.

To note about this clonotype: The target antigen is unknown.

Sequenced material: memory (CD45RO+) T cells sorted from blood. This receptor was identified in a woman between 18 and 29 years old in good health.

CDR3 sequence reads: CASSRGAMNTEAFF. Written as DNA, the CDR3 is TGTGCCAGCAGCCGAGGAGCCATGAACACTGAAGCTTTCTTT. The genes are TRBV3-1 and TRBJ1-1; D is uncertain. CDR1 is LGHDT, CDR2 YNNKEL, per germline (reference sequence). Trimming removed 4 bases at V and 0 bases at J, with 9 bases between. This CDR3 comprises 14 residues.